Listed below are T cell receptor beta chains from one sample, sequenced in a study of T cells after yellow fever vaccination. TCRdb used MiXCR to reprocess the 5' RACE reads, holding one entry per CDR3 protein. The sample records 500,000 to 550,000 distinct CDR3 sequences, roughly a fifth being singletons. Material: PBMCs, obtained 21 days after the first yellow fever vaccination. The receptors here all came from a man younger than 30 who received the YFV17D yellow fever vaccine. Each CDR3 is given with its conserved first and last residue. The D gene is left open where the match is weak. Not all rows give a size; the values are once, few, many and, for expanded clones, a class.

v_call	j_call	clone_size	d_call	cdr3_nt	cdr3_aa
TRBV5-1	TRBJ2-1	few	.	TGCGCCAGCAGCTTAAGGCCAGGGGATGATGAGCAGTTCTTC	CASSLRPGDDEQFF
TRBV9	TRBJ2-5	.	TRBD2	TGTGCCAGCAGCGTAGAGTCAGCGGGGGGATGGACCCAGTACTTC	CASSVESAGGWTQYF
TRBV12-5	TRBJ1-3	few	.	TGTGCTAGTGGTAAGGGGCGGACGGCTTCTGGAAACACCATATATTTT	CASGKGRTASGNTIYF
TRBV20-1	TRBJ1-5	.	.	TGCAGAGTAACACCGGGGGTCAATCAGCCCCAGCATTTT	CRVTPGVNQPQHF
TRBV5-5	TRBJ2-1	.	.	TGTGCCAGCAGCTTGGCCCTCCAGCCGGGCTCCTACAATGAGCAGTTCTTC	CASSLALQPGSYNEQFF
TRBV5-1	TRBJ2-2	.	TRBD1	TGCGCCAGCAGCTTTTCCGGGACAGGGCGCACCGGGGAGCTGTTTTTT	CASSFSGTGRTGELFF
TRBV30	TRBJ2-7	.	TRBD1	TGTGCCTGGAGTGTTGAGGCCCGGACAGGGGCGTACGAGCAGTACTTC	CAWSVEARTGAYEQYF
TRBV7-9	TRBJ2-7	few	TRBD2	TGTGCCAGCAGCCGGACTAGCGGGAGGGGGGAGCAGTACTTC	CASSRTSGRGEQYF
TRBV7-6	TRBJ2-4	few	.	TGTGCCAGCAGCTTAGTGCGTAGTGGACAGACCCAAGAAAACATTCAGTACTTC	CASSLVRSGQTQENIQYF
TRBV20-1	TRBJ1-4	.	.	TGCAGTGCGTTGCAGGTTCTTAACAGTGGAAAACTGTTTTTT	CSALQVLNSGKLFF
TRBV5-1	TRBJ1-1	.	.	TGCGCCAGCAGCCCGGACAGACAGGAGCTGAACACTGAAGCTTTCTTT	CASSPDRQELNTEAFF
TRBV9	TRBJ2-1	.	.	TGTGCCAGCAGCGCCTCCCCCCGGGGCGATGAGCAGTTCTTC	CASSASPRGDEQFF
TRBV7-6	TRBJ2-5	.	TRBD2	TGTGCCAGCAGCTCGCCGGGACTAGCGGGGGCCGGGGAGACCCAGTACTTC	CASSSPGLAGAGETQYF
TRBV5-1	TRBJ1-3	.	.	TGCGCCAGCAGCTTGGAGGCGGGAAGGAACACCATATATTTT	CASSLEAGRNTIYF
TRBV7-9	TRBJ2-5	.	TRBD2	TGTGCCAGCAGCTTAGTCCTAGCGGGGCAAGAGACCCAGTACTTC	CASSLVLAGQETQYF
TRBV27	TRBJ2-2	.	.	TGTGCCAGCAGTTTTCGGGCCACCGGGGAGCTGTTTTTT	CASSFRATGELFF
TRBV6-5	TRBJ2-5	.	.	TGTGCCAGCAGTTACTCTTTAGGGGGAGAGGAGACCCAGTACTTC	CASSYSLGGEETQYF
TRBV6-2/TRBV6-3	TRBJ1-5	.	.	TGTGCCAGCAACGGGGGCCATATAAACCAGCCCCAGCATTTT	CASNGGHINQPQHF
TRBV7-9	TRBJ2-5	few	TRBD2	TGTGCCAGCAGGACTAGCGGGGGTTGGGAGACCCAGTACTTC	CASRTSGGWETQYF
TRBV11-2	TRBJ1-1	few	.	TGTGCCAGCAGCTTTAGTGGACAGTCAAACACTGAAGCTTTCTTT	CASSFSGQSNTEAFF
TRBV7-2	TRBJ2-1	.	.	TGTGCCAGCAGCTTAGTGGGTTATGAGCAGTTCTTC	CASSLVGYEQFF
TRBV19	TRBJ1-3	many	.	TGTGCCAGTACTACCTTCAACAGGAACTCTGGAAACACCATATATTTT	CASTTFNRNSGNTIYF
TRBV29-1	TRBJ2-3	.	TRBD1	TGCAGCGTTCGTGGGACAGGGTCGACAGATACGCAGTATTTT	CSVRGTGSTDTQYF
TRBV7-2	TRBJ1-1	.	.	TGTGCCAGCAGCTTAGGTCGGCAGATAGCTGAAGCTTTCTTT	CASSLGRQIAEAFF
TRBV5-1	TRBJ2-1	few	.	TGCGCCAGCGGATGGGTTGGGGGAGATGAGCAGTTCTTC	CASGWVGGDEQFF
TRBV16	TRBJ1-4	.	.	TGTGCCAGCAGCCTAACAGGCAAACCACTCGAGAAACTGTTTTTT	CASSLTGKPLEKLFF
TRBV2	TRBJ2-3	few	.	TGTGCCAGCGTCCCCTACGGAAGCACAGATACGCAGTATTTT	CASVPYGSTDTQYF
TRBV20-1	TRBJ2-2	few	TRBD1	TGCAGTGCTAGCCGGACAGGGACCGGGGAGCTGTTTTTT	CSASRTGTGELFF
TRBV19	TRBJ2-2	.	.	TGTGCCAGTAGTTTCGGACGTGGGGACGGGGAGCTGTTTTTT	CASSFGRGDGELFF
TRBV5-1	TRBJ2-5	.	.	TGCGCCAGCAGCCCCACCACAGGGATGGGGGAGACCCAGTACTTC	CASSPTTGMGETQYF
TRBV18	TRBJ2-1	.	.	TGTGCCAGCTCACCAGCGGAGGGACTCTACAATGAGCAGTTCTTC	CASSPAEGLYNEQFF
TRBV7-2	TRBJ2-2	few	.	TGTGCCAGCAGCTTACATGGGGGGGCCAACACCGGGGAGCTGTTTTTT	CASSLHGGANTGELFF
TRBV5-6	TRBJ1-2	.	.	TGTGCCAGCAGCCGGGACGTGAACTATGGCTACACCTTC	CASSRDVNYGYTF
TRBV5-1	TRBJ2-3	many	TRBD1	TGCGCCAGCAGCTCCGGGACAGGGGCCGGAGATACGCAGTATTTT	CASSSGTGAGDTQYF
TRBV4-2	TRBJ2-7	few	.	TGTGCCAGCAGCCAAGTCGGGAATCCCTACGAGCAGTACTTC	CASSQVGNPYEQYF
TRBV27	TRBJ2-5	few	TRBD2	TGTGCCAGCAGTTTAAGGTTTAGCGGGGGAGAGACCCAGTACTTC	CASSLRFSGGETQYF
TRBV14	TRBJ2-5	.	TRBD2	TGTGCCAGCAGCCAATCGGGACTAGCGGGGTCAGAGACCCAGTACTTC	CASSQSGLAGSETQYF
TRBV19	TRBJ1-1	.	.	TGTGCCAGTAGTCCCGCCCTGCGGGGACCGAACACTGAAGCTTTCTTT	CASSPALRGPNTEAFF
TRBV29-1	TRBJ2-3	few	.	TGCAGCGCCTCTTCAGGGATCACAGATACGCAGTATTTT	CSASSGITDTQYF
TRBV7-9	TRBJ1-2	many	TRBD1	TGCGCCAGCAGCCCGGGACAGGGGAACTATGGCTACACCTTC	CASSPGQGNYGYTF
TRBV5-4	TRBJ2-7	many	TRBD2	TGTGCCAGCAGCATCGACGGGAGGGAGCAGTACTTC	CASSIDGREQYF